This T cell receptor (beta chain) was sequenced for a study of cytomegalovirus exposure and HLA in healthy donors. Findings of the study overall: Cytomegalovirus association was listed for approximately 150 TCR beta chains.

The PCR made use of 60 Vbeta and 13 Jbeta primers. Some clones are missing from TCRdb's copy, which holds only in-frame ones; the method was immunoSEQ multiplex PCR. The sample has some 130,000 clones; 65% to 80% are singletons. Germline V gives CDR1 MNHNY, CDR2 SVGAGI (reference sequence). V shed 6 bases, J shed 5 bases, and the junction held 4 bases outside the gene matches. The CDR3 spans 13 residues. This clone was detected only a few times. The antigen remains unidentified. This TCR derives from a woman aged 50 to 60 in good health and CMV-seropositive. The sequenced sample consisted of PBMCs. The chain is built from TRBV6-6 and TRBJ2-7; 10 bases line up with TRBD1. CDR3 sequence reads: CASRRGTGDEQYF. CDR3 sequence (DNA): TGTGCCAGCAGACGAGGGACAGGGGACGAGCAGTACTTC.